These 9 T cell receptor beta chains share one sample of origin, sequenced in a study of T cells in Graves' hyperthyroidism and ophthalmopathy. Amplified TCR beta CDR3 regions came from RNA transcripts. HTBI primers were employed in a first-round RT-PCR of the TCR CDR3. TCRdb independently ran MiXCR on the multiplex PCR reads; one entry per CDR3 protein. Counted here are about half a million distinct CDR3 sequences, 15% to 20% occurring once; the ten biggest clones make up approximately 30%. Specimen: blood. These receptors originate from a woman aged 25-40 years with Graves' ophthalmopathy.

The rearrangement joins TRBV9 to TRBJ1-6; 10 bases align to TRBD1. CDR1 and CDR2 from the germline V gene are SGDLS and YYNGEE. The CDR3 consists of 14 residues. Trimming cost V 3 bases and J 15 bases; bases outside gene matches: 9. The CDR3 DNA reads as TGTGCCAGCAGCGCAGGGACAGGGGCGGTGGACCTCCACTTT. Amino acids: CASSAGTGAVDLHF.

The chain joins TRBV4-1 to TRBJ1-6, with no clear D. CDR3 length: 17 residues. Between the trimmed V and J ends, which lost 0 bases and 6 bases, there was a span of 15 bases. The germline gives CDR1 MGHRA, CDR2 YSYEKL. The CDR3 DNA reads as TGCGCCAGCAGCCAAGATCGAGGGAAAGGAAGTAATTCACCCCTCCACTTT. Its protein is CASSQDRGKGSNSPLHF.

In its sample, this clonotype was seen a few times. This chain uses TRBV19 with TRBJ1-1; D gene ambiguous. Germline CDR1 and CDR2: LNHDA and SQIVND (reference sequence). V was cut by 9 bases and J by 3 bases, with 8 bases left in between. The CDR3 is 11 residues long. The CDR3 sequence is CASRDYTEAFF. CDR3 nucleotide sequence: TGTGCCAGCCGAGATTACACTGAAGCTTTCTTT. The full variable domain, in which reference TRBV19 and TRBJ1-1 provide the parts outside the CDR3, is DGGITQSPKYLFRKEGQNVTLSCEQNLNHDAMYWYRQDPGQGLRLIYYSQIVNDFQKGDIAEGYSVSREKKESFPLTVTSAQKNPTAFYLCASRDYTEAFFGQGTRLTVV.

The rearrangement uses TRBV20-1 and TRBJ1-1; TRBD1 aligns across 8 bases. The CDR3 length is 15 residues. The germline gives CDR1 DFQATT, CDR2 SNEGSKA (reference sequence). J was trimmed by 8 bases and V by 3 bases; bases with no gene match: 14. In DNA form, the CDR3 reads TGCAGTGCTAGTCCAGGGGGCGCGGGTTGGGAGGAAGCTTTCTTT. Residues: CSASPGGAGWEEAFF.

This clonotype was seen only a few times. J is TRBJ1-4 and V is TRBV20-1, with a possible D match to TRBD1 (5 bases). This CDR3 is built from 17 residues. Trimming stripped 1 base from V and 0 bases from J, with 15 bases between. Germline V gives CDR1 DFQATT, CDR2 SNEGSKA (reference sequence). DNA for the CDR3: TGCAGTGCTAGAGTTCCAGGGAGCTATGCAACTAATGAAAAACTGTTTTTT. Amino acid sequence: CSARVPGSYATNEKLFF.

This clonotype appeared many times. The chain employs TRBV2 and TRBJ2-7, with 8 bases aligning to TRBD2. The germline CDR1 and CDR2 sequences are SNHLY and FYNNEI. Trimming removed 7 bases from V and 4 bases from J; junction bases left unmatched: 12. The CDR3 sequence is 15 residues long. The DNA of the CDR3 is TGTGCCAGCACGGGAGGAGCGGGAGCTTTTTACGAGCAGTACTTC. Translated: CASTGGAGAFYEQYF.

This clonotype appeared many times. The chain is built from TRBV28 and TRBJ2-1, with TRBD2 matching over 7 bases. CDR3 length: 15 amino acids. V lost 2 bases and J lost 5; bases outside the gene matches: 6. Looked up from germline, CDR1 is MDHEN and CDR2 is SYDVKM. The CDR3 reads CASSLREGHNNEQFF. The CDR3, as DNA: TGTGCCAGCAGTTTAAGGGAGGGCCACAACAATGAGCAGTTCTTC.

This clonotype was recorded many times. This sequence joins TRBV7-2 and TRBJ2-7; 8 bases align to TRBD1. The germline gives CDR1 SGHTA, CDR2 FQGNSA. This CDR3 spans 14 amino acids. J lost 5 bases, V lost 5 bases, and 8 bases had no gene match. The CDR3 region is CASSRGQGSHEQYF. CDR3 bases: TGTGCCAGCAGCCGCGGACAGGGTTCCCACGAGCAGTACTTC.

This clonotype was counted a few times. The chain couples TRBV7-2 to TRBJ2-5, with 12 bases matching TRBD2. J was trimmed by 11 bases and V by 5 bases; bases with no gene match: 12. Germline CDR1 is SGHTA and CDR2 is FQGNSA. The CDR3 loop spans 15 amino acids. The CDR3 DNA is TGTGCCAGCAGCCGACTAGCGGGGGATACGGGCGGACAGTACTTC. This sequence encodes CASSRLAGDTGGQYF.